The clone carrying this T cell receptor beta chain was seen just once. Its antigen is not known. Study processing details: With immunoSEQ giving junction-only sequences and no quality scores, filtering differed. Sequencing was performed with immunoSEQ multiplex PCR; in TCRdb, only in-frame clones are kept and a portion is missing. Clone size and V and J calls were adopted from that table, with D and trimming inferred from the DNA. The data contain approximately 1,000,000 clones, about 80% of them seen just once; the ten biggest clones take up more than 0.85%. The source of the sample is a study of shared clonotypes between healthy human individuals. At the level of the study: Every donor yielded three CD4 naive, three CD4 memory, two CD8 naive and one CD8 memory plate.

CDR1 SGHRS and CDR2 YFSETQ come from the germline V gene. The V gene lost 1 base and the J gene lost 0 bases, with 8 bases spanning the gap. CDR3 size: 14 residues. Study-level results: Owing to a small donor count, the genetic and exposure-history diversity represented was limited. Unshared clonotypes carried lower generation probabilities than those common to all four donors.

This sequence joins TRBV5-1 and TRBJ2-7, with a tentative D call TRBD2 (5 bases). The sequence came from a young man in good health. Some clones in this sample may be carry-over from other donors' samples. The specimen sequenced was memory CD4+ T cells from PBMCs. Subset of the sample: CD45RA-negative fraction. The CDR3, as DNA: TGCGCCAGCAGCTTGTCAGAGGGCTCCTACGAGCAGTACTTC. Amino acid sequence: CASSLSEGSYEQYF. The whole variable domain, remainder taken from reference TRBV5-1 and TRBJ2-7, is KAGVTQTPRYLIKTRGQQVTLSCSPISGHRSVSWYQQTPGQGLQFLFEYFSETQRNKGNFPGRFSGRQFSNSRSEMNVSTLELGDSALYLCASSLSEGSYEQYFGPGTRLTVT.